What follows describes a single TCR beta chain. CDR1 and CDR2 (germline): MNHNY, SVGAGI (reference sequence). Trimming took off 0 bases at V and 6 bases at J, with 14 bases between the two ends. The CDR3 length is 15 residues. This record comes from a study of cytomegalovirus exposure and HLA in healthy donors. With 60 Vbeta and 13 Jbeta primers, the PCR was carried out. Libraries were prepared by immunoSEQ multiplex PCR; TCRdb keeps only in-frame clonotypes and omits some of them. The data show approximately 160,000 clones, with roughly 65% seen just once and roughly 4.1% held by the top ten. The receptor was isolated from a woman between 18 and 30 years old in good health and CMV-seropositive. The sequencing input was PBMCs. The rearrangement links TRBV6-6 to TRBJ1-2; D uncertain. The CDR3, as DNA: TGTGCCAGCAGTTACTCCGCGTACCCCAAGAATGGCTACACCTTC. It is translated as CASSYSAYPKNGYTF.